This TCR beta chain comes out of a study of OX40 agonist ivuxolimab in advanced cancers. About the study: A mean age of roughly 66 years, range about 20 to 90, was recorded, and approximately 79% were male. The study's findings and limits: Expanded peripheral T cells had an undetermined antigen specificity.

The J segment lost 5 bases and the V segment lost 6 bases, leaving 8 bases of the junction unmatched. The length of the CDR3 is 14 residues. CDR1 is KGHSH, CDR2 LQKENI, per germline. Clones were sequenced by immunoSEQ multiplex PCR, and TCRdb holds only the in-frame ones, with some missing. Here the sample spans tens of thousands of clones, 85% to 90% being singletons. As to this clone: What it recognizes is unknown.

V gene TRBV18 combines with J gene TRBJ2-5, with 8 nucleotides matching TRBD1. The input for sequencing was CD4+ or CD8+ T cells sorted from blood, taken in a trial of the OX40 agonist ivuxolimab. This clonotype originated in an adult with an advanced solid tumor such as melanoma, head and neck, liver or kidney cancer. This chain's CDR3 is CASSPGQGAETQYF. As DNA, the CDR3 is TGTGCCAGCTCCCCAGGACAGGGCGCTGAGACCCAGTACTTC.